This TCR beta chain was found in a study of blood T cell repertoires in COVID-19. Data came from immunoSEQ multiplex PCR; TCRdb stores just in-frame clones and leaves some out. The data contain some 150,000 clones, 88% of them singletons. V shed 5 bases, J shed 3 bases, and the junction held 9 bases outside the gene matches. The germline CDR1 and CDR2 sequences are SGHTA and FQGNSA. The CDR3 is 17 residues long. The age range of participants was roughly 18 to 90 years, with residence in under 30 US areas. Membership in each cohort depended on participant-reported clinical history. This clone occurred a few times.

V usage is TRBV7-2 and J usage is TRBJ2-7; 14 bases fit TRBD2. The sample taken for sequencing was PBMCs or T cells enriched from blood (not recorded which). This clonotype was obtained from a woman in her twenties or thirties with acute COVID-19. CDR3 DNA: TGTGCCAGCAGCCGGAGGGGACTAGCGGGAGCCCTCTACGAGCAGTACTTC. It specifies CASSRRGLAGALYEQYF.